The rows below give T cell receptor beta chains drawn from one sample of a study of blood T cell repertoires in COVID-19. Profiling relied on immunoSEQ multiplex PCR, and the TCRdb table lists in-frame clones only, not all of them. The sample holds approximately 230,000 clones; around 89% are singletons and the top ten take 4.1%. Specimen: PBMCs or T cells enriched from blood (not recorded which). The receptors were gathered from a woman aged 25 to 45 who had recovered from COVID-19. Each CDR3 is given with its conserved first and last residue. A D gene is named only where the DNA matches it firmly. Clone size is given for some rows only: seen once, a few or many times, or a class if the clone is expanded.

V gene: TRBV7-9; D gene: TRBD2; clone size: -; J gene: TRBJ2-3; CDR3 protein: CASSLATGGRSDTQYF; CDR3 DNA: TGTGCCAGCAGCTTAGCGACGGGAGGAAGATCAGATACGCAGTATTTT
V gene: TRBV28; D gene: -; clone size: -; J gene: TRBJ1-4; CDR3 protein: CAIGGEIATNEKLFF; CDR3 DNA: TGTGCCATCGGGGGGGAAATTGCAACTAATGAAAAACTGTTTTTT
V gene: TRBV19; D gene: -; clone size: -; J gene: TRBJ1-5; CDR3 protein: CASTPDSRNQPQHF; CDR3 DNA: TGTGCCAGTACTCCGGACAGCCGCAATCAGCCCCAGCATTTT
V gene: TRBV27; D gene: TRBD1; clone size: few; J gene: TRBJ1-1; CDR3 protein: CASSPRDRGLQTFF; CDR3 DNA: TGTGCCAGCAGTCCCAGGGACAGGGGATTGCAAACTTTCTTT
V gene: TRBV27; D gene: TRBD2; clone size: -; J gene: TRBJ2-1; CDR3 protein: CASSFPSGRINEQFF; CDR3 DNA: TGTGCCAGCAGTTTTCCTAGCGGGAGAATAAATGAGCAGTTCTTC
V gene: TRBV7-8; D gene: -; clone size: once; J gene: TRBJ1-1; CDR3 protein: CASSFTSTGNTEAFF; CDR3 DNA: TGTGCCAGCAGCTTTACCTCCACGGGGAACACTGAAGCTTTCTTT
V gene: TRBV24-1; D gene: -; clone size: -; J gene: TRBJ1-1; CDR3 protein: CATREQKNTEAFF; CDR3 DNA: TGTGCCACCAGAGAACAGAAGAACACTGAAGCTTTCTTT
V gene: TRBV20-1; D gene: -; clone size: -; J gene: TRBJ2-1; CDR3 protein: CSASKSGPSYNEQFF; CDR3 DNA: TGCAGTGCTAGTAAAAGCGGCCCTTCCTACAATGAGCAGTTCTTC
V gene: TRBV10-3; D gene: -; clone size: -; J gene: TRBJ1-2; CDR3 protein: CAISERGYGYTF; CDR3 DNA: TGTGCCATCAGTGAGCGGGGTTATGGCTACACCTTC
V gene: TRBV19; D gene: -; clone size: -; J gene: TRBJ1-1; CDR3 protein: CASSVTANTEAFF; CDR3 DNA: TGTGCCAGTAGTGTCACAGCGAACACTGAAGCTTTCTTT